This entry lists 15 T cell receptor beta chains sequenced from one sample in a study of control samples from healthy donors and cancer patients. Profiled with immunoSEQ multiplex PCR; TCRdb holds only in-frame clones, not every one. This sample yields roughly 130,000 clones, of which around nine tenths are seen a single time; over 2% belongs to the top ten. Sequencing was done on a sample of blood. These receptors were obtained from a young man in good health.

The DNA of the CDR3 is TGCGCCAGCAGCCAAGATCCTCTAGCGGGGAACTACAATGAGCAGTTCTTC. Encoded protein: CASSQDPLAGNYNEQFF. V is TRBV4-1 and J is TRBJ2-1; 9 bases are shared with TRBD2. Trimming cost V 0 bases and J 3 bases; bases outside gene matches: 6. Germline CDR1 and CDR2: MGHRA and YSYEKL. The CDR3 runs 17 residues.

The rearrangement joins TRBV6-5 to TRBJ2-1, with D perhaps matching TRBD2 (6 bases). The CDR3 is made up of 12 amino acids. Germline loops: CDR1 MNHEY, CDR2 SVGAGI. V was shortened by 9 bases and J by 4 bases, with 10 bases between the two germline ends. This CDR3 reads CASGRGYNEQFF. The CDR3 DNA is TGTGCCAGTGGTCGGGGGTACAATGAGCAGTTCTTC.

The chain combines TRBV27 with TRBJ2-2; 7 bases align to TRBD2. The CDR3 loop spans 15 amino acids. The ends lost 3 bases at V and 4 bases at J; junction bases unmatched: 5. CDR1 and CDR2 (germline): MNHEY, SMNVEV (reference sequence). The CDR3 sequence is CASSFGGRITGELFF. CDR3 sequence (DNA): TGTGCCAGCAGTTTCGGCGGGAGAATCACCGGGGAGCTGTTTTTT.

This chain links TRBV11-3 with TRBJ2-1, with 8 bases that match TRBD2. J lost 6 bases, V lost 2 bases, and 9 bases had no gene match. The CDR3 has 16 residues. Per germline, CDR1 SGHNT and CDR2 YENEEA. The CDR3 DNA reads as TGTGCCAGCAGCTTAACTGGCGGGAGGTGGGCCAATGAGCAGTTCTTC. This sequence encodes CASSLTGGRWANEQFF.

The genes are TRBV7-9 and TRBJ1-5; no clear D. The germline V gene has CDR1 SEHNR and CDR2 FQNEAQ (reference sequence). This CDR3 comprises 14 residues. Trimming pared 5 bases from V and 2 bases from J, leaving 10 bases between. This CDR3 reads CASSLSRGNQPQHF. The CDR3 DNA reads TGTGCCAGCAGCCTTAGCCGGGGCAATCAGCCCCAGCATTTT.

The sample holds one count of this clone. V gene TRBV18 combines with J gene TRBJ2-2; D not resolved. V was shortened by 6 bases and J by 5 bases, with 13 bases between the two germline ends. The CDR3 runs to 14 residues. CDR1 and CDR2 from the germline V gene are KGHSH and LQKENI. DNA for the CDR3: TGTGCCAGCTCCAACCTTTGGATGACCGGGGAGCTGTTTTTT. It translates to CASSNLWMTGELFF.

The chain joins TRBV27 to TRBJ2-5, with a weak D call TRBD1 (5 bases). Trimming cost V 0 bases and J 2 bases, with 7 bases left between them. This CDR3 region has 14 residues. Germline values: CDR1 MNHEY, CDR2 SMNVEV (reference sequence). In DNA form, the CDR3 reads TGTGCCAGCAGTTTATCGGCAGGGCAAGAGACCCAGTACTTC. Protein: CASSLSAGQETQYF.

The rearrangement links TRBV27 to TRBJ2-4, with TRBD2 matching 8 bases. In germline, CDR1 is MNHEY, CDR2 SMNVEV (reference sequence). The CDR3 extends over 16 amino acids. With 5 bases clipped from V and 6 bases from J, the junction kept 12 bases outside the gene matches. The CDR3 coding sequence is TGTGCCAGCAGTCCGACGTTAGCGGGATTAGGAAACATTCAGTACTTC. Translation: CASSPTLAGLGNIQYF.

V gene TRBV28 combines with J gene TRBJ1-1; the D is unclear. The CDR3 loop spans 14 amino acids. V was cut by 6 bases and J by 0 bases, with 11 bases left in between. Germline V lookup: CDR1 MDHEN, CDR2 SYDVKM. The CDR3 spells CASRWTGMNTEAFF. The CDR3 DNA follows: TGTGCCAGCAGATGGACGGGCATGAACACTGAAGCTTTCTTT.

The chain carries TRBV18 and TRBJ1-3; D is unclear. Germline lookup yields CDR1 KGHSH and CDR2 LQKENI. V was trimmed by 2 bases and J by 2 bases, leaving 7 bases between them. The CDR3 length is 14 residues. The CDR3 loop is CASSPDATGNTIYF. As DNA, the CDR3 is TGTGCCAGCTCACCAGATGCGACTGGAAACACCATATATTTT.

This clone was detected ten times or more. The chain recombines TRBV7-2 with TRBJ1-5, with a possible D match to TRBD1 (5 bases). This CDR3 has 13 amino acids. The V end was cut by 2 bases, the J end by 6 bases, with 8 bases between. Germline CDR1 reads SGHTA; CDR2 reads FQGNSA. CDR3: CASSLWGFQPQHF. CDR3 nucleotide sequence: TGTGCCAGCAGCTTATGGGGGTTTCAGCCCCAGCATTTT.

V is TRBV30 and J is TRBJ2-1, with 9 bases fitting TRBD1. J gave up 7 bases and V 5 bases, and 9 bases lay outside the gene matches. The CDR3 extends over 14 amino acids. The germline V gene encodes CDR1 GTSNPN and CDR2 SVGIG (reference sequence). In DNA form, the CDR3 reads TGTGCCTGGGCCGGGACAGGGACTTGGAATGAGCAGTTCTTC. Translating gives CAWAGTGTWNEQFF.

The CDR3 loop reads CASSQGERRARYF. The CDR3 DNA is TGTGCCAGCAGCCAAGGAGAAAGACGCGCACGGTACTTC. The V and J genes are TRBV14 and TRBJ2-4; D unresolved. V shed 1 base and J shed 15 bases, with 16 bases lying between them. Germline-derived CDR1 and CDR2 are SGHDN and FVKESK. The CDR3 extends over 13 amino acids.

The CDR3 region is CASSSSGVRTTEAFF. The CDR3 DNA sequence: TGTGCCAGCAGTTCTTCCGGGGTCAGGACCACTGAAGCTTTCTTT. This chain uses TRBV7-9 with TRBJ1-1; D gene unclear. The CDR3 length is 15 residues. V lost 6 bases and J 4 bases, leaving 18 bases between the germline ends. Per the germline V gene, CDR1 is SEHNR and CDR2 is FQNEAQ (reference sequence).

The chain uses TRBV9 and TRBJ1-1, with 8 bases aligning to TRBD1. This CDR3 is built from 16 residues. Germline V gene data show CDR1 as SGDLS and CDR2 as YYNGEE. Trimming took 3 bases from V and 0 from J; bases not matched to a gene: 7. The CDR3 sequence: CASSAGQGGMNTEAFF. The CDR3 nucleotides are TGTGCCAGCAGCGCCGGACAGGGAGGAATGAACACTGAAGCTTTCTTT.